The rows below give T cell receptor beta chains drawn from one sample of a study of a mutant IDH1 vaccine in newly diagnosed glioma. Using immunoSEQ multiplex PCR, the repertoire was profiled, and TCRdb retains in-frame clones only, with some absent. This repertoire shows 20,000 to 25,000 clones, under 80% found once; its top ten account for 11%. These receptors' antigens are unknown. The sequenced sample was peripheral blood mononuclear cells (PBMCs), obtained from a glioma patient whose treatment included an IDH1 peptide vaccine. All receptors derive from a man aged 18 to 29 with glioma. Some clones in this sample may be carry-over from other donors' samples. Both conserved end residues are part of each CDR3. A D gene is named only where the DNA matches it firmly. Clone size is given for some rows only: seen once, a few or many times, or a class if the clone is expanded.

CDR3 length	clone size	V gene	J gene	D gene	CDR3 protein	CDR3 DNA
13	-	TRBV30	TRBJ1-4	-	CAWSSGFGEKLFF	TGTGCCTGGAGTAGTGGTTTCGGTGAAAAACTGTTTTTT
15	-	TRBV5-8	TRBJ2-2	-	CASSLWARGIGELFF	TGTGCCAGCAGCTTGTGGGCGCGGGGAATCGGGGAGCTGTTTTTT
13	few	TRBV28	TRBJ1-1	TRBD1	CASSLPGTAEAFF	TGTGCCAGCAGTTTACCTGGGACAGCCGAAGCTTTCTTT
14	-	TRBV6-5	TRBJ1-5	-	CASSAAGAGQPQHF	TGTGCCAGCAGCGCTGCAGGGGCGGGTCAGCCCCAGCATTTT
12	-	TRBV2	TRBJ1-2	-	CASSQSAYGYTF	TGTGCCAGCAGTCAGTCGGCCTATGGCTACACCTTC
15	-	TRBV19	TRBJ1-2	-	CASSSGPERAYGYTF	TGTGCCAGTAGTTCCGGTCCGGAGAGGGCGTATGGCTACACCTTC
15	-	TRBV7-9	TRBJ2-7	-	CASSQRVQGTYEQYF	TGTGCCAGCAGCCAGAGAGTTCAGGGAACCTACGAGCAGTACTTC
14	few	TRBV18	TRBJ1-1	-	CASSPRETNTEAFF	TGTGCCAGCTCACCGCGGGAGACGAACACTGAAGCTTTCTTT
14	-	TRBV6-5	TRBJ2-7	-	CASSYSAGSGEQYF	TGTGCCAGCAGTTACTCGGCAGGGAGCGGCGAGCAGTACTTC
15	-	TRBV6-5	TRBJ2-7	-	CASSSPRTVPYEQYF	TGTGCCAGCAGCTCGCCCCGGACAGTACCCTACGAGCAGTACTTC
15	once	TRBV4-3	TRBJ1-2	-	CASSQSGTGNYGYTF	TGCGCCAGCAGCCAATCGGGTACGGGGAACTATGGCTACACCTTC
10	few	TRBV20-1	TRBJ1-5	-	CSAGIPLQHF	TGCAGTGCTGGGATTCCCTTACAGCATTTT
14	once	TRBV10-2	TRBJ1-4	TRBD1	CASSVQGGREKLFF	TGCGCCAGCAGTGTACAGGGGGGACGTGAAAAACTGTTTTTT
15	few	TRBV29-1	TRBJ2-1	-	CSVEAESADYNEQFF	TGCAGCGTTGAGGCAGAGTCTGCGGATTACAATGAGCAGTTCTTC
17	medium-sized	TRBV12-1	TRBJ2-7	-	CASRLRSDGGLSYEQYF	TGTGCCAGCAGACTTCGCTCGGATGGAGGACTCTCCTACGAGCAGTACTTC
14	-	TRBV2	TRBJ2-7	TRBD1	CASLRQGPSYEQYF	TGTGCCAGCCTCCGACAGGGGCCCTCCTACGAGCAGTACTTC
12	-	TRBV6-5	TRBJ2-7	TRBD1	CASRGGTGAPFF	TGTGCCAGCAGGGGGGGGACAGGGGCTCCCTTCTTC
14	few	TRBV11-1	TRBJ1-2	-	CASSLVGGAYGYTF	TGTGCCAGCAGCTTAGTAGGGGGAGCGTACGGCTACACCTTC
13	few	TRBV4-3	TRBJ2-7	-	CASSQDGGYEQYF	TGCGCCAGCAGCCAAGATGGGGGCTACGAGCAGTACTTC
15	-	TRBV5-4	TRBJ2-7	-	CASSLTGDGGYEQYF	TGTGCCAGCAGCTTGACGGGGGACGGCGGCTACGAGCAGTACTTC
14	-	TRBV6-5	TRBJ2-1	-	CASSPRSSYNEQFF	TGTGCCAGCAGTCCCAGGTCCTCCTACAATGAGCAGTTCTTC
13	-	TRBV19	TRBJ1-1	-	CASSIVRDSEAFF	TGTGCCAGTAGTATAGTCCGGGACTCTGAAGCTTTCTTT
14	few	TRBV19	TRBJ1-1	-	CASSALTGPTEAFF	TGTGCCAGTAGTGCCTTAACCGGGCCCACTGAAGCTTTCTTT
15	-	TRBV14	TRBJ1-1	TRBD1	CASSHVWTGITEAFF	TGTGCCAGCAGCCATGTTTGGACAGGGATCACTGAAGCTTTCTTT
16	-	TRBV19	TRBJ1-1	TRBD1	CASSARGQGANTEAFF	TGTGCCAGTAGTGCACGGGGACAGGGGGCGAACACTGAAGCTTTCTTT
14	few	TRBV27	TRBJ1-4	-	CASSLWGEGEKLFF	TGTGCCAGCAGTTTGTGGGGTGAAGGTGAAAAACTGTTTTTT
12	-	TRBV29-1	TRBJ1-1	-	CRRPGGWTEAFF	TGCAGAAGACCAGGCGGGTGGACTGAAGCTTTCTTT
15	-	TRBV6-5	TRBJ1-4	-	CASSLTHFTNEKLFF	TGTGCCAGCAGTCTTACCCACTTCACTAATGAAAAACTGTTTTTT
12	-	TRBV30	TRBJ1-1	-	CAWSRGRTEAFF	TGTGCCTGGAGTCGGGGTAGGACTGAAGCTTTCTTT
16	-	TRBV5-4	TRBJ2-5	TRBD2	CAGSLGLAGLQETQYF	TGTGCCGGCAGCTTGGGACTAGCGGGGTTACAAGAGACCCAGTACTTC